One sample yielded the 5 T cell receptor beta chains listed below, sequenced in a study of T-cell reconstitution after alpha-beta-depleted transplantation in children. Unique molecular identifiers featured in how the TCRbeta library was prepared. TCRdb recomputed calls from the PCR reads with MiXCR, one row per CDR3 protein. The repertoire holds hundreds of thousands of distinct CDR3 sequences, 16% seen once, with 0.9% to 1.2% in the top ten. The sample was PBMCs from the stem cell graft donor, taken from the stem cell graft. All receptors derive from a human donor who donated a stem cell graft to a child with acute myeloid leukemia.

There are a few counts of this clonotype. This rearrangement joins TRBV12-3 or TRBV12-4 to TRBJ2-3; D is ambiguous. V lost 5 bases and J 1 base, leaving 13 bases between the germline ends. There are 15 residues in the CDR3. The CDR3 sequence is CASSPAVDGTDTQYF. DNA of the CDR3: TGTGCCAGCAGTCCCGCGGTTGATGGCACAGATACGCAGTATTTT.

A few counts support this clonotype. V and J are TRBV20-1 and TRBJ2-2; 9 bases map to TRBD1. Looked up from germline, CDR1 is DFQATT and CDR2 is SNEGSKA (reference sequence). J gave up 5 bases and V 1 base, and 8 bases lay outside the gene matches. The CDR3 runs to 16 residues. DNA for the CDR3: TGCAGTGCTAGAGGCCTACAGGGGGCGGGGACCGGGGAGCTGTTTTTT. Amino acid sequence: CSARGLQGAGTGELFF.

In its sample, this clonotype was seen a few times. The chain couples TRBV5-1 to TRBJ1-5; 7 positions match TRBD1. Per the germline V gene, CDR1 is SGHRS and CDR2 is YFSETQ. The CDR3 has 15 residues. J gave up 2 bases and V 2 bases, and 4 bases lay outside the gene matches. CDR3 bases: TGCGCCAGCAGCTTAAGTGGACAGGGCAATCAGCCCCAGCATTTT. It specifies CASSLSGQGNQPQHF.

The J gene is TRBJ1-2, the V gene TRBV20-1; D gene ambiguous. Per germline, CDR1 DFQATT and CDR2 SNEGSKA (reference sequence). The CDR3 is made up of 13 amino acids. Trimming took off 7 bases at V and 0 bases at J, with 12 bases between the two ends. The CDR3 bases are TGCAGTGTCCATCACCGATCTAACTATGGCTACACCTTC. Protein product: CSVHHRSNYGYTF.

There are many counts of this clonotype. This chain links TRBV20-1 with TRBJ1-5; TRBD1 is a possible D gene (6 bases). Germline V gene data show CDR1 as DFQATT and CDR2 as SNEGSKA (reference sequence). The CDR3 has 14 amino acids. V lost 3 bases and J lost 1, with 10 bases in between. The CDR3 spells CSARGGLSNQPQHF. Written as DNA, the CDR3 is TGCAGTGCTAGGGGGGGGCTCAGCAATCAGCCCCAGCATTTT.